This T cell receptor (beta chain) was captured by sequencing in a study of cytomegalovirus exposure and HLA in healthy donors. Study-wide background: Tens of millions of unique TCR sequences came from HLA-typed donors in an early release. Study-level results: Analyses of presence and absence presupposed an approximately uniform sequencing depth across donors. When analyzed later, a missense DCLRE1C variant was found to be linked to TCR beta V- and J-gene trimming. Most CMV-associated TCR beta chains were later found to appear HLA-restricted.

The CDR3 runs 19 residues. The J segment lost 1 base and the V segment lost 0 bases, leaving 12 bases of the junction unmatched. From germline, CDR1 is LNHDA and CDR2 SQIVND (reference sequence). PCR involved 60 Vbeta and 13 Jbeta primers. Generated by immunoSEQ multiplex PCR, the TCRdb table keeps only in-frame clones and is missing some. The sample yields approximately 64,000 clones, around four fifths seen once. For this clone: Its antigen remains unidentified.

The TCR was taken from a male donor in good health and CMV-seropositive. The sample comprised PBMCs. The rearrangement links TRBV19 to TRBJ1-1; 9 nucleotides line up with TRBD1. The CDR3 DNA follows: TGTGCCAGTAGTATAGAATGGTCTCGGGACAGGGCATCGAACACTGAAGCTTTCTTT. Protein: CASSIEWSRDRASNTEAFF.